This record looks at one T cell receptor (beta chain) sequence and its context. The antigen is undetermined. Genomic DNA template from tumor biopsies or peripheral blood, about 600 ng to 6,500 ng input. V lost 3 bases, J lost 7 bases, and 16 bases lay in between. The CDR3 covers 14 residues. Germline V gene data show CDR1 as KGHSH and CDR2 as LQKENI. Data came from immunoSEQ multiplex PCR; TCRdb stores just in-frame clones and leaves some out. In the table there are under 50,000 clones, approximately 80% of which are singletons. The data derive from a study of T cells in tumors after PD-1 blockade. Study at large: Some patients also took daily vismodegib 150 mg during anti-PD-1 treatment.

Regarding the study as a whole: Peripheral recruitment is suggested, as some novel exhausted tumor clones were in pre-treatment blood.

The clonotype was recovered from a human donor with advanced basal cell or squamous cell carcinoma (not recorded which). The material was PBMCs, obtained before anti-PD-1 therapy. The V gene is TRBV18, the J gene TRBJ2-7; D unresolved. The CDR3 loop reads CASSPSRTGLEQYF. CDR3 nucleotide sequence: TGTGCCAGCTCACCTTCACGGACCGGCCTGGAGCAGTACTTC.